This T cell receptor (beta chain) was identified in a study of monozygotic twins with inflammatory bowel disease. Findings and limits, study-wide: Support for any single strong IBD-associated signal or clonotype was not found. Twins with IBD were found to have lower TCRbeta diversity (inverse Simpson) than healthy co-twins.

The CDR3 loop spans 13 amino acids. With the 5' RACE reads reprocessed, TCRdb shows one record per CDR3 protein and no DNA. This sample contains roughly 100,000 distinct CDR3 sequences. For this clonotype: Its matching antigen is unknown.

Sampling involved one blood draw (under 2.7 ml) for every donor. This sequence joins TRBV12-3 or TRBV12-4 and TRBJ1-5. Sequenced sample: blood. The clonotype comes from a human donor with ulcerative colitis or Crohn's disease, or a healthy co-twin of an affected twin (not recorded which). The CDR3 sequence: CASSLAGVSPQHF.